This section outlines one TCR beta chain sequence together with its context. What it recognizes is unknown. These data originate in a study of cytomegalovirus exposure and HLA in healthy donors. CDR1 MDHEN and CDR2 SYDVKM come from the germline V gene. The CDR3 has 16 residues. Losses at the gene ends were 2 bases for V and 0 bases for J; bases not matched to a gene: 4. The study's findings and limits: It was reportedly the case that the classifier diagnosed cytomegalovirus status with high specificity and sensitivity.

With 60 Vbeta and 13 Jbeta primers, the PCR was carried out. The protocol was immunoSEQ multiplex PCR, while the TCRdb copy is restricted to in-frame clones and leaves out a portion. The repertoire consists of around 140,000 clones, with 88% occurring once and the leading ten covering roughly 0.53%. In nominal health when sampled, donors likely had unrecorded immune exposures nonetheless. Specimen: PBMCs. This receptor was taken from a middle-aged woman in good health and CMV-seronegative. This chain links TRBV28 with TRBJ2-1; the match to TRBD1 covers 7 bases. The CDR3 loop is CASSLEGARSYNEQFF. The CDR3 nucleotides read TGTGCCAGCAGTTTAGAGGGGGCGCGCTCCTACAATGAGCAGTTCTTC.